Below, 4 T cell receptor beta chains from the same sample are listed, as sequenced in a study of blood T cell repertoires in COVID-19. Assay used: immunoSEQ multiplex PCR; TCRdb lists only in-frame clones, some missing. The repertoire includes 400,000 or so clones, 70% to 90% of them detected once, and 0.8% to 0.9% sits in the top ten. Sequencing was performed on peripheral blood. These receptor sequences come from a man aged 18 to 29 with COVID-19, enrolled during active disease.

The chain is built from TRBV20-1 and TRBJ2-5; TRBD2 agrees at 11 bases. This CDR3 has 15 residues. Germline V gene lookup returns CDR1 DFQATT and CDR2 SNEGSKA (reference sequence). The junction had 9 bases not matched to a gene; V was cut back by 3 bases and J by 6 bases. The CDR3 coding sequence is TGCAGTGCTAGTAGGTTTACTAGCGGGGGAAAGACCCAGTACTTC. It is translated as CSASRFTSGGKTQYF.

The chain uses TRBV5-1 and TRBJ2-3; the D is unclear. The CDR3 extends over 15 amino acids. Germline loops: CDR1 SGHRS, CDR2 YFSETQ. Trimming shortened V by 0 bases and J by 2 bases, and 10 bases separated the two germline ends. Here the CDR3 reads CASSLEPSYTDTQYF. DNA of the CDR3: TGCGCCAGCAGCTTGGAGCCAAGTTACACAGATACGCAGTATTTT.

The CDR3 spells CASSRKQGSYEQYF. The CDR3 region has the DNA TGTGCCAGCAGCCGGAAACAGGGATCCTACGAGCAGTACTTC. The chain employs TRBV7-2 and TRBJ2-7, with D possibly matching TRBD1 (6 bases). CDR1 SGHTA and CDR2 FQGNSA come from the germline V gene. The CDR3 has 14 residues. V was cut by 5 bases and J by 1 base, with 12 bases left in between.

The V gene is TRBV5-4, the J gene TRBJ2-7; D perhaps matches TRBD1 (6 bases). Germline assignment: CDR1 SGHNT and CDR2 YYREEE (reference sequence). V lost 4 bases to trimming and J lost 2 bases, with 13 bases between them. The CDR3 covers 14 residues. This CDR3 reads CASSVPGHAYEQYF. The CDR3 region has the DNA TGTGCCAGCAGCGTACCGGGACATGCCTACGAGCAGTACTTC.